This T cell receptor beta chain was identified during a study of blood T cell repertoires in COVID-19. About the study: The cDNA or gDNA used as material had been derived from T cells, B-cell-depleted T cells, or PBMCs.

The V and J ends lost 8 bases and 5 bases, in that order; junction bases with no gene match: 4. The CDR3 is 13 residues long. Germline CDR1 SGHTA, CDR2 FQGNSA. The repertoire was sequenced with immunoSEQ multiplex PCR; TCRdb's copy has only in-frame clones and lacks some. The repertoire consists of about 150,000 clones, with over 80% occurring once and the leading ten covering about 3.2%. The receptor was derived from a woman aged 40 to 50 with active or convalescent COVID-19. The chain carries TRBV7-2 and TRBJ2-7; 12 nucleotides match TRBD2. Input material: peripheral blood. CDR3 amino acids: CASSSGRANEQYF. The CDR3 DNA follows: TGTGCCAGCTCTAGCGGGAGGGCAAACGAGCAGTACTTC.